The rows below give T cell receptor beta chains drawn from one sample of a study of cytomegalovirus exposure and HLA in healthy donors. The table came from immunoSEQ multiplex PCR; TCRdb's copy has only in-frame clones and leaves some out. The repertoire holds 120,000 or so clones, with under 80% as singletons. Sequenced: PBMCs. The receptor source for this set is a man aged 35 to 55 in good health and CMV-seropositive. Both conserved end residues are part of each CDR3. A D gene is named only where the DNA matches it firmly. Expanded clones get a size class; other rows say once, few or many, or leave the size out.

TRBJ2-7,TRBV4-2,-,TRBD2,CASSLGLAGGNEQYF,TGTGCCAGCAGCCTGGGACTAGCGGGAGGGAACGAGCAGTACTTC
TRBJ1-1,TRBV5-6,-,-,CASSFQNTEAFF,TGTGCCAGCAGCTTCCAGAACACTGAAGCTTTCTTT
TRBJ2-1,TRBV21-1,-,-,CASSKDKRNEQFF,TGTGCCAGCAGCAAAGATAAACGGAATGAGCAGTTCTTC
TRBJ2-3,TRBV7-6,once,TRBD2,CASSLLAGGNGDTQYF,TGTGCCAGCAGCTTGTTAGCGGGGGGGAACGGAGATACGCAGTATTTT
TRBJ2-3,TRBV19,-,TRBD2,CASRAGDGTDTQYF,TGTGCCAGTAGAGCGGGGGATGGCACAGATACGCAGTATTTT
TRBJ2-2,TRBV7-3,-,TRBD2,CASSPTGAGVGTGELFF,TGTGCCAGCAGCCCGACAGGAGCGGGAGTGGGAACCGGGGAGCTGTTTTTT
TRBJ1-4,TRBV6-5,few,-,CASSPRQANEKLFF,TGTGCCAGCAGCCCGCGGCAAGCTAATGAAAAACTGTTTTTT
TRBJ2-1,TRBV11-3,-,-,CASSLELAPSYNEQFF,TGTGCCAGCAGCTTAGAACTAGCCCCCTCCTACAATGAGCAGTTCTTC
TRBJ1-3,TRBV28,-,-,CASLEAVEAGNTIYF,TGTGCCAGCCTAGAGGCAGTTGAGGCTGGAAACACCATATATTTT
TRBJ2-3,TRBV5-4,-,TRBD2,CASSPLNSGTTDTQYF,TGTGCCAGCAGCCCTCTGAACTCCGGGACTACCGATACGCAGTATTTT
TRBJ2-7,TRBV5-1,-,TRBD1,CASTSGVGTGQNEQYF,TGCGCCAGCACCTCCGGGGTAGGGACAGGGCAGAACGAGCAGTACTTC
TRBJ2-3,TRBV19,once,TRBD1,CASSPADRDGDTQYF,TGTGCCAGTAGTCCGGCGGACAGGGATGGAGATACGCAGTATTTT
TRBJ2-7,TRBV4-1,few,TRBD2,CASSQTGGSYEQYF,TGCGCCAGCAGCCAGACCGGGGGGTCCTACGAGCAGTACTTC
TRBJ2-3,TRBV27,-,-,CASRIAGSTDTQYF,TGTGCCAGCAGAATAGCTGGGAGCACAGATACGCAGTATTTT
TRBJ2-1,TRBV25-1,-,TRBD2,CASSDPDFGGNEQFF,TGTGCCAGCAGTGATCCTGACTTCGGGGGGAATGAGCAGTTCTTC
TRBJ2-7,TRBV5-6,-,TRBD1,CASSSPGQGGEQYF,TGTGCCAGCAGCTCACCGGGACAGGGGGGCGAGCAGTACTTC
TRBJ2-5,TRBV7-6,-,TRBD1,CASSSGTGGGETQYF,TGTGCCAGCAGCTCGGGGACAGGGGGTGGCGAGACCCAGTACTTC
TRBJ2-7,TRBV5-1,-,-,CASSLAPGTYEQYF,TGCGCCAGCAGCTTGGCCCCAGGTACCTACGAGCAGTACTTC
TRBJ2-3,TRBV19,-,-,CASSTDFTDTQYF,TGTGCCAGTAGCACGGACTTCACAGATACGCAGTATTTT
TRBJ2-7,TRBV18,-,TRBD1,CASSTPGQRYEQYF,TGTGCCAGCTCAACCCCGGGACAGCGCTACGAGCAGTACTTC
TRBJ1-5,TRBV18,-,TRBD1,CASSPGTGNQPQHF,TGTGCCAGCTCACCAGGGACAGGCAATCAGCCCCAGCATTTT
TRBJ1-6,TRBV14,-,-,CASSQERQLHF,TGTGCCAGCAGCCAAGAAAGACAGCTCCACTTT
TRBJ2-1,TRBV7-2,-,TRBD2,CASSLAGGWNEQFF,TGTGCCAGCAGCTTAGCGGGAGGGTGGAATGAGCAGTTCTTC
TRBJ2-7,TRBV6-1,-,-,CASSPGVSYEQYF,TGTGCCAGCAGCCCGGGGGTTTCCTACGAGCAGTACTTC
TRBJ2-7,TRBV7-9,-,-,CSSSSRYEQYF,TGTTCCAGCAGCTCCCGCTACGAGCAGTACTTC
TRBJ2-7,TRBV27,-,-,CASSLSRDYEQYF,TGTGCCAGCAGTTTATCCCGAGACTACGAGCAGTACTTC
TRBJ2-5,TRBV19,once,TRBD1,CASSPQGARGAETQYF,TGTGCCAGTAGCCCCCAGGGGGCCAGGGGGGCAGAGACCCAGTACTTC
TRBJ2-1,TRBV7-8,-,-,CASSLRWELDEQFF,TGTGCCAGCAGCTTACGATGGGAACTAGATGAGCAGTTCTTC
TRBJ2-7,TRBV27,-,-,CASSSNRVEQYF,TGTGCCAGCAGTTCTAACAGGGTCGAGCAGTACTTC
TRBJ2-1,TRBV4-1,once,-,CASSLDRDSYNEQFF,TGCGCCAGCAGCCTAGACAGGGACTCTTACAATGAGCAGTTCTTC
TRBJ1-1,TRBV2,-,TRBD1,CASSGNRGRGWNTEAFF,TGTGCCAGCAGTGGAAACAGGGGGCGCGGATGGAACACTGAAGCTTTCTTT
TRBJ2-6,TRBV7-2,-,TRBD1,CASSLARAGGYSGANVLTF,TGTGCCAGCAGCTTAGCTCGGGCAGGGGGCTACTCTGGGGCCAACGTCCTGACTTTC
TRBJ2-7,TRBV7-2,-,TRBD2,CASSLELAGAPEQYF,TGTGCCAGCAGCTTAGAACTAGCGGGAGCGCCCGAGCAGTACTTC
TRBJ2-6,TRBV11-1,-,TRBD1,CASSPRQGRGRSGANVLTF,TGTGCCAGCAGCCCCCGACAGGGCCGGGGTAGGTCTGGGGCCAACGTCCTGACTTTC
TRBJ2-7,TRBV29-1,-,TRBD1,CSFTGQANYEQYF,TGCAGCTTTACTGGACAGGCCAACTACGAGCAGTACTTC
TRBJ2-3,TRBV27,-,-,CASWFARLADTQYF,TGTGCCAGCTGGTTTGCGCGGCTCGCAGATACGCAGTATTTT
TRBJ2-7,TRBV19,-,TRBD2,CASSIGASGGAYEQYF,TGTGCCAGTAGTATAGGGGCTAGCGGGGGAGCCTACGAGCAGTACTTC